The 21 T cell receptor beta chains below were found in one sample sequenced in a study of blood T cell repertoires in COVID-19. Generated by immunoSEQ multiplex PCR, the TCRdb table keeps only in-frame clones and is missing some. The sample holds more than 250,000 clones; nearly 90% are singletons and the top ten take around 5.9%. The material sequenced was PBMCs or T cells enriched from blood (not recorded which). The receptors were gathered from a woman in her twenties or thirties who had recovered from COVID-19.

This clone was observed a handful of times. The J gene is TRBJ1-2, the V gene TRBV6-5; no reliable D call. V shed 4 bases and J shed 3 bases, with 9 bases lying between them. The germline V gene has CDR1 MNHEY and CDR2 SVGAGI. The CDR3 is 13 amino acids. CDR3 DNA: TGTGCCAGCAGTTCTAACGTGGACTATGGCTACACCTTC. Translated: CASSSNVDYGYTF.

The rearrangement links TRBV29-1 to TRBJ2-1, with 12 bases fitting TRBD1. The CDR3 length is 13 residues. Germline assignment: CDR1 SQVTM and CDR2 ANQGSEA. Unmatched junction bases numbered 7, after V lost 7 bases and J lost 9 bases. CDR3 in amino acids: CSATGTGGFEQFF. CDR3 bases: TGCAGCGCCACCGGGACAGGGGGCTTTGAGCAGTTCTTC.

The chain carries TRBV5-6 and TRBJ2-1; 14 nucleotides line up with TRBD2. V lost 0 bases, J lost 5 bases, and 10 bases stayed unmatched. Germline CDR1 reads SGHDT; CDR2 reads YYEEEE. This CDR3 region has 19 residues. Here the CDR3 reads CASSLVRLAGGIIDNEQFF. Written as DNA, the CDR3 is TGTGCCAGCAGCTTGGTAAGACTAGCGGGGGGGATAATCGACAATGAGCAGTTCTTC.

This clone appeared once. The genes are TRBV12-3 or TRBV12-4 and TRBJ1-1; 9 positions match TRBD1. V trimming: 10 bases; J trimming: 4 bases; junction bases outside the gene matches: 4. The CDR3 consists of 12 residues. CDR3 in amino acids: CAIKTGGTEAFF. DNA of the CDR3: TGTGCCATAAAGACAGGGGGCACTGAAGCTTTCTTT.

This chain links TRBV11-2 with TRBJ1-6, with TRBD1 matching over 7 bases. The length of the CDR3 is 13 residues. V gave up 2 bases and J gave up 14 bases; unmatched junction bases: 6. CDR1 SGHAT and CDR2 FQNNGV come from the germline V gene. CDR3 protein: CASSLTGVLSLHF. For the CDR3, the DNA is TGTGCCAGCAGCTTAACAGGGGTTCTGTCCCTCCACTTT.

This chain joins TRBV7-9 and TRBJ1-5, with 7 bases matching TRBD1. This CDR3 region has 13 residues. CDR1 is SEHNR, CDR2 FQNEAQ, per germline (reference sequence). The V and J ends lost 5 bases and 4 bases, in that order; junction bases with no gene match: 2. CDR3: CASSRGQNQPQHF. In nucleotides, the CDR3 is TGTGCCAGCAGCAGGGGGCAGAATCAGCCCCAGCATTTT. Filled out from reference TRBV7-9 and TRBJ1-5, the complete variable domain reads DTGVSQNPRHKITKRGQNVTFRCDPISEHNRLYWYRQTLGQGPEFLTYFQNEAQLEKSRLLSDRFSAERPKGSFSTLEIQRTEQGDSAMYLCASSRGQNQPQHFGDGTRLSIL.

The chain employs TRBV6-5 and TRBJ2-1, with D possibly TRBD2 on 7 matching bases. V lost 4 bases, J lost 6 bases, and 13 bases lay in between. The length of the CDR3 is 14 residues. Germline V gives CDR1 MNHEY, CDR2 SVGAGI. As DNA, the CDR3 is TGTGCCAGCAGTTGGGCGGGGGCCATCAATGAGCAGTTCTTC. Its protein product is CASSWAGAINEQFF.

The CDR3, as DNA: TGCGCCAGCAGGGACAGGGCCCTCTCCTACGAGCAGTACTTC. Its translation: CASRDRALSYEQYF. This chain joins TRBV5-1 and TRBJ2-7; 8 bases match TRBD1. V lost 5 bases and J lost 0; bases outside the gene matches: 4. The germline gives CDR1 SGHRS, CDR2 YFSETQ. This CDR3 region has 14 residues.

DNA of the CDR3: TGTGCCAGCAGGCAATCGGGGTGGACTGAAGCTTTCTTT. It yields the protein CASRQSGWTEAFF. The chain combines TRBV7-2 with TRBJ1-1; D unresolved. The CDR3 is 13 amino acids. Germline V gene lookup returns CDR1 SGHTA and CDR2 FQGNSA. V was cut by 6 bases and J by 5 bases, with 13 bases left in between.

The V call is TRBV30, the J call TRBJ1-1; TRBD1 matches 10 bases. Trimming removed 5 bases from V and 11 bases from J; junction bases left unmatched: 11. Germline CDR1 and CDR2: GTSNPN and SVGIG (reference sequence). The CDR3 spans 13 residues. The CDR3 loop reads CAWSTGTGDGAFF. The CDR3 DNA is TGTGCCTGGTCCACAGGGACAGGGGACGGGGCTTTCTTT.

The rearrangement joins TRBV12-3 or TRBV12-4 to TRBJ1-1, with D tentatively TRBD1 (6 bases). This CDR3 has 13 amino acids. Trimming left V 7 bases short and J 6 bases short, with 15 bases between. The CDR3 region is CASTLKGGAEAFF. The CDR3 nucleotides are TGTGCCAGCACCCTCAAAGGGGGAGCTGAAGCTTTCTTT.

This chain links TRBV19 with TRBJ1-2, with 9 bases that match TRBD1. The germline CDR1 and CDR2 sequences are LNHDA and SQIVND (reference sequence). Germline trimming cut 6 bases from V and 8 bases from J; bases unmatched to any gene: 7. The length of the CDR3 is 13 residues. The DNA of the CDR3 is TGTGCCAGTAGCGAACAGGGGGCGTTGGGCTACACCTTC. Encoded protein: CASSEQGALGYTF.

The rearrangement uses TRBV6-5 and TRBJ2-2, with a possible D match to TRBD2 (5 bases). The germline V and J ends were trimmed by 6 bases and 7 bases, with 12 bases remaining between them. CDR1 and CDR2 (germline): MNHEY, SVGAGI. The CDR3 is 13 residues long. As DNA, the CDR3 is TGTGCCAGCAGACTAGGGAGATTCGGGGAGCTGTTTTTT. It encodes CASRLGRFGELFF.

J is TRBJ1-5 and V is TRBV30, with D perhaps matching TRBD1 (6 bases). Germline V gene sequence: CDR1 GTSNPN, CDR2 SVGIG (reference sequence). V dropped 2 bases and J dropped 5 bases, with 10 bases sitting between them. CDR3 length: 13 residues. CDR3 sequence: CAWSKGVDQPQHF. DNA for the CDR3: TGTGCCTGGAGTAAGGGGGTGGATCAGCCCCAGCATTTT.

This chain links TRBV5-5 with TRBJ1-6; D is uncertain. Germline V lookup: CDR1 SGHKS, CDR2 YYEKEE (reference sequence). CDR3 length: 14 residues. With 0 bases removed from V and 5 bases from J, the gap between germline ends came to 6 bases. The CDR3 spells CASSLGVHNSPLHF. CDR3 bases: TGTGCCAGCAGCTTGGGAGTCCATAATTCACCCCTCCACTTT. The entire variable domain, with the rest obtained from reference TRBV5-5 and TRBJ1-6, is as follows: DAGVTQSPTHLIKTRGQQVTLRCSPISGHKSVSWYQQVLGQGPQFIFQYYEKEERGRGNFPDRFSARQFPNYSSELNVNALLLGDSALYLCASSLGVHNSPLHFGNGTRLTVT.

This rearrangement joins TRBV7-2 to TRBJ1-5; 9 nucleotides match TRBD1. V lost 1 base and J lost 11; bases outside the gene matches: 9. Germline V gene sequence: CDR1 SGHTA, CDR2 FQGNSA. The CDR3 length is 15 residues. CDR3 loop: CASSLVGTGYEAQHF. The CDR3 DNA follows: TGTGCCAGCAGCTTAGTCGGGACAGGGTACGAGGCCCAGCATTTT.

V and J are TRBV2 and TRBJ1-4; tentatively, D is TRBD1 (5 bases). In germline, CDR1 is SNHLY, CDR2 FYNNEI. This CDR3 contains 15 residues. Trimming shortened V by 3 bases and J by 0 bases, and 8 bases separated the two germline ends. In nucleotides, the CDR3 is TGTGCCAGCAGTGACGGGGGGGCAACTAATGAAAAACTGTTTTTT. This sequence encodes CASSDGGATNEKLFF. The variable domain in full, with the rest retrieved from reference TRBV2 and TRBJ1-4, is EPEVTQTPSHQVTQMGQEVILRCVPISNHLYFYWYRQILGQKVEFLVSFYNNEISEKSEIFDDQFSVERPDGSNFTLKIRSTKLEDSAMYFCASSDGGATNEKLFFGSGTQLSVL.

The rearrangement links TRBV5-1 to TRBJ1-6; weak D call: TRBD1 (5 bases). V dropped 4 bases and J dropped 5 bases, with 16 bases sitting between them. Germline V gives CDR1 SGHRS, CDR2 YFSETQ. The CDR3 extends over 16 amino acids. CDR3 in amino acids: CASSPLWTTDNSPLHF. DNA of the CDR3: TGCGCCAGCAGCCCGCTATGGACAACCGATAATTCACCCCTCCACTTT.

This sequence joins TRBV5-1 and TRBJ2-3; 14 bases map to TRBD2. V lost 0 bases, J lost 3 bases, and 6 bases stayed unmatched. In germline, CDR1 is SGHRS, CDR2 YFSETQ. This CDR3 contains 18 residues. CDR3 region: CASSLGLAGGRGTDTQYF. The CDR3 DNA follows: TGCGCCAGCAGCTTGGGACTAGCGGGGGGGCGTGGTACAGATACGCAGTATTTT.

The chain carries TRBV19 and TRBJ2-1; TRBD2 aligns across 13 bases. V shed 4 bases and J 5 bases; nucleotides not matched to a gene: 5. The CDR3 has 16 amino acids. Looked up from germline, CDR1 is LNHDA and CDR2 is SQIVND (reference sequence). The CDR3 sequence: CASSTLLAGGDNEQFF. The CDR3 DNA follows: TGTGCCAGTAGTACCCTACTAGCGGGGGGGGACAATGAGCAGTTCTTC.

This sequence joins TRBV30 and TRBJ1-2, with D unclear. The CDR3 length is 13 residues. The ends were cut back, 2 bases at V and 7 bases at J, with 14 bases in the middle. CDR1 is GTSNPN, CDR2 SVGIG, per germline (reference sequence). The CDR3 sequence is CAWSPSARSGYTF. Here the CDR3 DNA reads TGTGCCTGGAGTCCATCGGCCCGGAGTGGCTACACCTTC. Full variable domain (outside the CDR3, taken from reference TRBV30 and TRBJ1-2): SQTIHQWPATLVQPVGSPLSLECTVEGTSNPNLYWYRQAAGRGLQLLFYSVGIGQISSEVPQNLSASRPQDRQFILSSKKLLLSDSGFYLCAWSPSARSGYTFGSGTRLTVV.